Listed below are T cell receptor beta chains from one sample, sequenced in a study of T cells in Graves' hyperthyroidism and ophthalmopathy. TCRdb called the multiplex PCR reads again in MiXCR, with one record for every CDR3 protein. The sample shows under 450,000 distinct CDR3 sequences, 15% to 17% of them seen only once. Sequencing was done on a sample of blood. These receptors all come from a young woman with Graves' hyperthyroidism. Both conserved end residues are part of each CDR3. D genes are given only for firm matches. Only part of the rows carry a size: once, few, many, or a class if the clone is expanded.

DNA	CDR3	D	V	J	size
TGCGCCAGCAGCTCACGGACTAGCGGGGGACAAGAGACCCAGTACTTC	CASSSRTSGGQETQYF	TRBD2	TRBV5-1	TRBJ2-5	few
TGTGCCAGCAGCTGGGAAAATGAGCAGTTCTTC	CASSWENEQFF	-	TRBV11-1	TRBJ2-1	-
TGCAGTGCTAGAGATTATAGGGCAGGAGGAGGCTACACCTTC	CSARDYRAGGGYTF	-	TRBV20-1	TRBJ1-2	few
TGCAGTGCTAGAGGGATTGGTGCAGGGGGCAGAGACGGCTATGGCTACACCTTC	CSARGIGAGGRDGYGYTF	TRBD1	TRBV20-1	TRBJ1-2	-
TGCAGCGTTGGGGGGCAGGATACGCAGTATTTT	CSVGGQDTQYF	-	TRBV29-1	TRBJ2-3	many
TGTGCCAGCAGCGTAGCAGGCGGGGTGAACACCGGGGAGCTGTTTTTT	CASSVAGGVNTGELFF	-	TRBV9	TRBJ2-2	once
TGTGCCAGCAGCTTAGATCGGGTTACGCAGTATTTT	CASSLDRVTQYF	-	TRBV11-2	TRBJ2-3	many
TGTGCCAGCAGCCTTAGCGGCGGGAGGAGCCCCGGGGAGCTGTTTTTT	CASSLSGGRSPGELFF	TRBD2	TRBV9	TRBJ2-2	few
TGTGCCAGCAGTTTGTCGGGGACATACTACGAGCAGTACTTC	CASSLSGTYYEQYF	-	TRBV28	TRBJ2-7	many
TGTGCCAGCAGCCCCCGACTCCGGAAAATGGGGGAGACCCAGTACTTC	CASSPRLRKMGETQYF	-	TRBV3-1	TRBJ2-5	many
TGCGCCAGCAGCCAAGCCGGGACAGGGATTGAGTACGAGCAGTACTTC	CASSQAGTGIEYEQYF	TRBD1	TRBV4-1	TRBJ2-7	few
TGTGCCAGCAGCCAGGGCGGCGGCTACACCTTC	CASSQGGGYTF	-	TRBV6-2/TRBV6-3	TRBJ1-2	-
TGTGCCAGCAGTTACTTCCGGGGAGGCGGGGAGCTGTTTTTT	CASSYFRGGGELFF	-	TRBV6-5	TRBJ2-2	once
TGTGCCAGCAGTGAAATAGTAGCTAGCGGGGGACAAGATACGCAGTATTTT	CASSEIVASGGQDTQYF	TRBD2	TRBV6-1	TRBJ2-3	many
TGCGCCAGCAGTGAGTCCGGGCTTCCTGAAGCTTTCTTT	CASSESGLPEAFF	-	TRBV10-1	TRBJ1-1	few
TGCGCCAGCAGCTTTCCCGGACCCCTTGGCTACACCTTC	CASSFPGPLGYTF	-	TRBV5-1	TRBJ1-2	few
TGTGCCAGCTCACCATGGATAGATACGCAGTATTTT	CASSPWIDTQYF	-	TRBV18	TRBJ2-3	many
TGTGCCAGCAGCTTAAGTTACAGACAGAACTATGGCTACACCTTC	CASSLSYRQNYGYTF	-	TRBV7-2	TRBJ1-2	-
TGTGCCAGCAGTTTCATCAGGGGGCAGCTCCACTATGGCTACACCTTC	CASSFIRGQLHYGYTF	TRBD1	TRBV12-3/TRBV12-4	TRBJ1-2	-
TGCAGCGTGGCTGACAGTCACACCTACTATGGCTACACCTTC	CSVADSHTYYGYTF	-	TRBV29-1	TRBJ1-2	-
TGCAGTGCTAGACCGGTCGTCACCAATTCACCCCTCCACTTT	CSARPVVTNSPLHF	-	TRBV20-1	TRBJ1-6	many
TGTGCCAGCACCCTGACAGGGGTGGCCGATGGCTACACCTTC	CASTLTGVADGYTF	TRBD1	TRBV28	TRBJ1-2	many
TGCGCCAGCAGCTTCCTCGGGACAGGGTTCTACAGTGAGCAGTTCTTC	CASSFLGTGFYSEQFF	TRBD1	TRBV5-1	TRBJ2-1	-
TGTGCCAGCAGCTTACGGACATGCTCCTACGAGCAGTACTTC	CASSLRTCSYEQYF	-	TRBV7-4	TRBJ2-7	many
TGCGCCAGCAGCCAAGATTCGCTAGCGGGGCAAGAGACCCAGTACTTC	CASSQDSLAGQETQYF	TRBD2	TRBV4-1	TRBJ2-5	few
TGTGCCAGCAGTTACCGAGGAGCGAACACTGAAGCTTTCTTT	CASSYRGANTEAFF	-	TRBV6-2/TRBV6-3	TRBJ1-1	many
TGTGCCAGCAGTGCGCAGGGGGCGCGGCGGGATGGCTACACCTTC	CASSAQGARRDGYTF	TRBD1	TRBV12-3/TRBV12-4	TRBJ1-2	many
TGTGCCAGCAGCTTACCACCTGGGCTGGGACCAAACTACAATGAGCAGTTCTTC	CASSLPPGLGPNYNEQFF	-	TRBV7-2	TRBJ2-1	many
TGCAGTGCTAAGGCAGCACGCATGAACACTGAAGCTTTCTTT	CSAKAARMNTEAFF	-	TRBV20-1	TRBJ1-1	many
TGTGCCAGCACCCCATCGGGGACTACCCAAGAGACCCAGTACTTC	CASTPSGTTQETQYF	TRBD2	TRBV9	TRBJ2-5	many
TGCAGTGCTAGAGATCGTATAGTGAACACTGAAGCTTTCTTT	CSARDRIVNTEAFF	-	TRBV20-1	TRBJ1-1	many
TGCAGCGTTGAAGCCGGGTTTGATGGCTACACCTTC	CSVEAGFDGYTF	-	TRBV29-1	TRBJ1-2	-
TGTGCCAGCAGTTTATCCCTCGGCGGGAGGTTCGAGCAGTACTTC	CASSLSLGGRFEQYF	TRBD2	TRBV27	TRBJ2-7	many
TGCAGCGGGGGGGGGGGGGTGGTCGCTGAAGCTTTCTTT	CSGGGGVVAEAFF	-	TRBV20-1	TRBJ1-1	-
TGTGCCAGCAGCCAAGGACAGCTCTTTTACGAGCAGTACTTC	CASSQGQLFYEQYF	-	TRBV14	TRBJ2-7	many
TGTGCCAGCAGTTGGGGGACAGCAAATAATGAGCAGTTCTTC	CASSWGTANNEQFF	TRBD1	TRBV27	TRBJ2-1	many
TGTGCCAGCAACTACGGGACAACTACAGAGGCTTTCTTT	CASNYGTTTEAFF	-	TRBV7-9	TRBJ1-1	-
TGTGCCAGTGGAAATAGCGGGGGAAGCTCCTACAATGAGCAGTTCTTC	CASGNSGGSSYNEQFF	TRBD2	TRBV19	TRBJ2-1	few
TGTGCCAGCAGTTTACTAAGGGACACCAAAGGCTACACCTTC	CASSLLRDTKGYTF	-	TRBV28	TRBJ1-2	many
TGCAGTGCCTTGCTCCGGACCTACAATGAGCAGTTCTTC	CSALLRTYNEQFF	-	TRBV20-1	TRBJ2-1	many
TGTGCCAGCAGTGACAGGGATAATTCACCCCTCCACTTT	CASSDRDNSPLHF	-	TRBV6-1	TRBJ1-6	many
TGTGCCAGCAGTTCTCTGGGGGGGCGGGGGACAGATACGCAGTATTTT	CASSSLGGRGTDTQYF	-	TRBV27	TRBJ2-3	many
TGTGCCAGCAGCTTGGGGAATACCTACAATGAGCAGTTCTTC	CASSLGNTYNEQFF	-	TRBV5-8	TRBJ2-1	few
TGTGCCAGCAGTCTCCGTGTCCGACCTAACTATGGCTACACCTTC	CASSLRVRPNYGYTF	-	TRBV6-1	TRBJ1-2	many
TGCGCCAGCAGCCACCATAGCGGGGGGGCCCGCGATACGCAGTATTTT	CASSHHSGGARDTQYF	TRBD2	TRBV4-3	TRBJ2-3	-
TGTGCCAGCTCACCAAACGACAGGGCTTTCTATGGCTACACCTTC	CASSPNDRAFYGYTF	TRBD1	TRBV18	TRBJ1-2	many
TGCAGTGTCATAACCGGGGGGGGACCCTACGAGCAGTACTTC	CSVITGGGPYEQYF	TRBD2	TRBV20-1	TRBJ2-7	many
TGCAGTGCTAGAGATCCCGGGCCAGGGGGCGATGAAAAACTGTTTTTT	CSARDPGPGGDEKLFF	TRBD1	TRBV20-1	TRBJ1-4	-